This passage covers 30 T cell receptor beta chains from one sample sequenced in a study of CD8 T cells in ankylosing spondylitis. TCRdb re-called the 5' RACE reads with MiXCR, one entry per CDR3 protein. The sample has 650,000 to 800,000 distinct CDR3 sequences, around 20% seen once. For these receptors, no antigen is known. Study-level points and caveats: Roughly eight highly homologous variants made up a TCR beta motif that seemed to typify ankylosing spondylitis blood.

Sequencing used blood, either unsorted or a sorted T cell fraction (not recorded which). These receptors originate from a male donor with ankylosing spondylitis.

This clonotype was counted only a few times. V gene TRBV30 combines with J gene TRBJ1-4, with D perhaps TRBD1 (6 bases). Trimming cost V 4 bases and J 6 bases, with 15 bases left between them. This CDR3 has 14 residues. Germline-derived CDR1 and CDR2 are GTSNPN and SVGIG (reference sequence). CDR3 coding DNA: TGTGCCTGGAACGAACAGGGACCTTATGAAAAACTGTTTTTT. It yields the protein CAWNEQGPYEKLFF.

In this sample, this clonotype turned up a few times. CDR3 sequence: CASSYPLAGEDEQYF. CDR3 coding DNA: TGTGCCAGCAGTTACCCGCTAGCGGGAGAAGACGAGCAGTACTTC. The chain joins TRBV6-5 to TRBJ2-7; TRBD2 aligns across 10 bases. After removal of 2 bases from V and 5 bases from J, the junction contained 6 bases not matched to a gene. The CDR3 has 15 amino acids. Germline CDR1 reads MNHEY; CDR2 reads SVGAGI.

This clonotype was seen only a few times. V usage is TRBV7-9 and J usage is TRBJ2-2, with no clear D. The V end lost 1 base, the J end lost 6 bases, and 12 bases lay between the germline ends. CDR1 and CDR2 from the germline V gene are SEHNR and FQNEAQ (reference sequence). This CDR3 contains 15 residues. CDR3 bases: TGTGCCAGCAGCTTAGTACCAGATCGGGCCGGGGAGCTGTTTTTT. It encodes CASSLVPDRAGELFF.

This clonotype was detected a few times. The chain combines TRBV21-1 with TRBJ2-7; TRBD1 is the table's D call and was not checked against the DNA. TRBV21-1 is noted as a pseudogene. The length of the CDR3 is 16 residues. The CDR3 DNA sequence: TGTGCCAGCAGCAAGGCCCCCCCTAAGGGGAACTACGAGCAGTACTTC. Its translation: CASSKAPPKGNYEQYF.

The chain couples TRBV5-5 to TRBJ2-2; D gene unclear. CDR3 length equals 16 residues. Germline values: CDR1 SGHKS, CDR2 YYEKEE (reference sequence). V lost 0 bases to trimming and J lost 2 bases, with 11 bases between them. The CDR3 reads CASSLGLTVNTGELFF. CDR3 coding DNA: TGTGCCAGCAGCTTGGGCCTGACGGTCAACACCGGGGAGCTGTTTTTT.

This clonotype was seen a few times. V and J are TRBV11-2 and TRBJ2-1; 12 bases match TRBD2. This CDR3 has 16 amino acids. Germline V gene data show CDR1 as SGHAT and CDR2 as FQNNGV. V shed 1 base, J shed 7 bases, and the junction held 5 bases outside the gene matches. CDR3 residues: CASSLGGLAGTNEQFF. As DNA, the CDR3 is TGTGCCAGCAGCTTAGGTGGACTAGCGGGAACGAATGAGCAGTTCTTC.

The V call is TRBV6-6, the J call TRBJ1-2, with 9 bases lining up with TRBD1. V lost 6 bases to trimming and J lost 4 bases; unmatched junction nucleotides: 3. Germline V gene data show CDR1 as MNHNY and CDR2 as SVGAGI (reference sequence). The CDR3 consists of 13 residues. CDR3 coding DNA: TGTGCCAGCAGCACAGGGGGCCTCTATGGCTACACCTTC. Translation gives CASSTGGLYGYTF.

The chain recombines TRBV5-1 with TRBJ2-5; D could derive from TRBD1 or TRBD2 (5 bases each). Germline CDR1 is SGHRS and CDR2 is YFSETQ. Trimming stripped 5 bases from V and 2 bases from J, with 22 bases between. The length of the CDR3 is 17 residues. CDR3 bases: TGCGCCAGCAGTCACCTACCGGGACCGGAGGTACAAGAGACCCAGTACTTC. This encodes CASSHLPGPEVQETQYF.

This clonotype was observed a single time. The chain has TRBV9 and TRBJ2-1, with 9 bases lining up with TRBD2. V lost 4 bases and J lost 2; bases outside the gene matches: 10. CDR3 length equals 17 residues. The germline V gene has CDR1 SGDLS and CDR2 YYNGEE. Written as DNA, the CDR3 is TGTGCCAGCAGCCACCCGGGGGGCGGGAGGGCCTACAATGAGCAGTTCTTC. It codes for CASSHPGGGRAYNEQFF.

This chain joins TRBV28 and TRBJ1-5, with 10 nucleotides matching TRBD1. The CDR3 is made up of 16 amino acids. Trimming took 4 bases from V and 4 from J; bases not matched to a gene: 7. Germline-derived CDR1 and CDR2 are MDHEN and SYDVKM. The CDR3 DNA is TGTGCCAGCAGTTCCCGGACAGGGGGTTGGAATCAGCCCCAGCATTTT. Translation gives CASSSRTGGWNQPQHF.

V gene TRBV12-3 or TRBV12-4 combines with J gene TRBJ2-5; 8 bases line up with TRBD1. The CDR3 extends over 14 amino acids. J gave up 5 bases and V 6 bases, and 8 bases lay outside the gene matches. The CDR3 spells CASSPDRELETQYF. CDR3 sequence (DNA): TGTGCCAGCAGCCCGGACAGGGAATTGGAGACCCAGTACTTC.

This chain joins TRBV2 and TRBJ1-5; TRBD1 matches 7 bases. Trimming cost V 8 bases and J 7 bases; bases outside gene matches: 11. Germline CDR1 reads SNHLY; CDR2 reads FYNNEI. This CDR3 is 14 amino acids long. CDR3 in amino acids: CASGHTGVRQPQHF. CDR3 nucleotide sequence: TGTGCCAGCGGGCATACAGGGGTTCGCCAGCCCCAGCATTTT.

The chain employs TRBV7-9 and TRBJ2-1; 10 nucleotides align to TRBD1. The V and J ends lost 1 base and 5 bases, in that order; junction bases with no gene match: 5. The germline gives CDR1 SEHNR, CDR2 FQNEAQ (reference sequence). The CDR3 spans 16 residues. The CDR3 DNA reads TGTGCCAGCAGCTTAGTTACCGGGACAGGGGACAATGAGCAGTTCTTC. It codes for CASSLVTGTGDNEQFF. The whole variable domain, remainder taken from reference TRBV7-9 and TRBJ2-1, is DTGVSQNPRHKITKRGQNVTFRCDPISEHNRLYWYRQTLGQGPEFLTYFQNEAQLEKSRLLSDRFSAERPKGSFSTLEIQRTEQGDSAMYLCASSLVTGTGDNEQFFGPGTRLTVL.

This clonotype was seen a handful of times. V and J are TRBV5-5 and TRBJ2-1, with 14 positions matching TRBD2. The CDR3 is 17 residues long. With 6 bases clipped from V and 10 bases from J, the junction kept 15 bases outside the gene matches. The germline gives CDR1 SGHKS, CDR2 YYEKEE (reference sequence). The CDR3 spells CASTTTPGLAGAREQFF. CDR3 DNA: TGTGCCAGCACTACAACCCCGGGACTAGCGGGAGCACGGGAGCAGTTCTTC.

This clonotype came up a few times. The chain recombines TRBV6-1 with TRBJ2-7; 14 nucleotides match TRBD2. The CDR3 consists of 16 residues. Trimming removed 6 bases from V and 3 bases from J; junction bases left unmatched: 7. Germline V gene sequence: CDR1 MNHNS, CDR2 SASEGT. CDR3 nucleotide sequence: TGTGCCAGCAGCTCCCGACTAGCGGGGGGGTACTACGAGCAGTACTTC. The encoded protein is CASSSRLAGGYYEQYF.

This chain links TRBV11-2 with TRBJ1-5, with 11 bases fitting TRBD1. This CDR3 is built from 15 residues. Germline trimming cut 5 bases from V and 6 bases from J; bases unmatched to any gene: 6. CDR1 is SGHAT and CDR2 is FQNNGV in the germline V gene. The CDR3, as DNA: TGTGCCAGCAGCCCCGGGACAGGGGGTGTTCAGCCCCAGCATTTT. This translates into CASSPGTGGVQPQHF.

This rearrangement joins TRBV9 to TRBJ2-1; D not resolved. CDR1 is SGDLS and CDR2 is YYNGEE in the germline V gene. The CDR3 is 15 residues long. V lost 6 bases and J 0 bases, leaving 13 bases between the germline ends. The CDR3 here is CASTNSLSSYNEQFF. CDR3 nucleotide sequence: TGTGCCAGCACGAACAGTCTAAGCTCCTACAATGAGCAGTTCTTC.

Only a few counts were recorded for this clonotype. This chain joins TRBV10-3 and TRBJ2-5; 8 bases match TRBD2. The V gene's germline CDR1 is ENHRY and CDR2 SYGVKD. The CDR3 contains 17 residues. V was pared by 6 bases and J by 2 bases, with 14 bases of the junction left unmatched. CDR3 coding DNA: TGTGCCATCAGCCCGAGAGGGCTAGCGGGTATGCAAGAGACCCAGTACTTC. This gives the protein CAISPRGLAGMQETQYF.

This clonotype was seen more than once but under ten times. The chain carries TRBV30 and TRBJ2-2; weak D call: TRBD1 (6 bases). The CDR3 loop spans 15 amino acids. Germline loops: CDR1 GTSNPN, CDR2 SVGIG (reference sequence). V was trimmed by 2 bases and J by 5 bases, leaving 15 bases between them. The CDR3 here is CAWSIRTVDTGELFF. In DNA form, the CDR3 reads TGTGCCTGGAGTATCCGGACAGTTGATACCGGGGAGCTGTTTTTT.

The chain recombines TRBV5-1 with TRBJ2-3, with D maybe TRBD2 (5 bases). Germline V gene lookup returns CDR1 SGHRS and CDR2 YFSETQ. Trimming removed 6 bases from V and 0 bases from J, with 11 bases in between. The CDR3 runs to 14 residues. The CDR3 reads CASTRWTSTDTQYF. The CDR3 bases are TGCGCCAGCACCAGGTGGACTAGCACAGATACGCAGTATTTT.

The chain has TRBV5-5 and TRBJ1-6, with D possibly TRBD1 on 6 matching bases. This CDR3 has 17 residues. CDR1 and CDR2 from the germline V gene are SGHKS and YYEKEE (reference sequence). Trimming took 4 bases from V and 5 from J, leaving 19 bases between them. CDR3 bases: TGTGCCAGCAGCGGCACAGGGCGGAGAGGGGATAATTCACCCCTCCACTTT. Protein product: CASSGTGRRGDNSPLHF.

The table lists this clonotype with many counts. The chain carries TRBV29-1 and TRBJ2-7, with D perhaps matching TRBD1 (6 bases). The V gene lost 2 bases and the J gene lost 2 bases, with 7 bases spanning the gap. Per the germline V gene, CDR1 is SQVTM and CDR2 is ANQGSEA. CDR3 length: 12 residues. As DNA, the CDR3 is TGCAGCGTTGAAACAGGGACCTACGAGCAGTACTTC. Its protein is CSVETGTYEQYF.

About this clonotype itself: With a much larger clone just one base away, this may be a read error. The chain carries TRBV12-3 or TRBV12-4 and TRBJ2-2; 7 bases align to TRBD2. The CDR3 runs 16 residues. The CDR3 DNA sequence: TGTGCCAGCTGTTTAGGAGCGGGGAGGCTTGCCGGGGAGCTGTTTTTT. This translates into CASCLGAGRLAGELFF.

The V call is TRBV24-1, the J call TRBJ2-3; TRBD1 might be the D (6 bases). The V and J ends lost 4 bases and 2 bases respectively, with 15 bases between them. The CDR3 totals 16 residues. Per the germline V gene, CDR1 is KGHDR and CDR2 is SFDVKD. CDR3 protein: CATSDSLRDTTDTQYF. CDR3 bases: TGTGCCACCAGTGACTCCCTAAGGGACACCACAGATACGCAGTATTTT.

This chain links TRBV12-3 or TRBV12-4 with TRBJ2-2; tentatively, D is TRBD1 (6 bases). Trimming cost V 3 bases and J 7 bases, with 18 bases left between them. The CDR3 sequence is 16 residues long. The CDR3 DNA sequence: TGTGCCAGCAGTTTCAGTGGTCAGGGGAAAAGCGGGGAGCTGTTTTTT. This sequence encodes CASSFSGQGKSGELFF.

This clonotype was seen more than once but under ten times. J is TRBJ2-3 and V is TRBV10-2; 13 positions agree with TRBD2. V lost 4 bases and J lost 5; bases outside the gene matches: 9. The germline V gene encodes CDR1 WSHSY and CDR2 SAAADI. CDR3 length equals 17 residues. CDR3 amino acids: CASSARLAGGLLDTQYF. CDR3 sequence (DNA): TGCGCCAGCAGTGCCAGACTAGCGGGAGGCCTGTTAGATACGCAGTATTTT.

At least ten counts were recorded for this clonotype. CDR3 residues: CASTGGDTDTQYF. CDR3 nucleotide sequence: TGTGCCAGCACGGGAGGGGACACAGATACGCAGTATTTT. The chain uses TRBV2 and TRBJ2-3, with 8 bases matching TRBD2. Germline-derived CDR1 and CDR2 are SNHLY and FYNNEI. The CDR3 length is 13 residues. V shed 7 bases and J 2 bases; nucleotides not matched to a gene: 2.

There are many counts of this clonotype. This chain uses TRBV7-9 with TRBJ1-6; 7 positions match TRBD1. The CDR3 sequence is 15 residues long. V shed 5 bases, J shed 8 bases, and the junction held 9 bases outside the gene matches. The germline CDR1 and CDR2 sequences are SEHNR and FQNEAQ (reference sequence). CDR3 nucleotides: TGTGCCAGCAGCCCTCGGACAGGCTTCGATTCACCCCTCCACTTT. Its translation: CASSPRTGFDSPLHF.

J is TRBJ2-2 and V is TRBV15; TRBD1 aligns across 8 bases. Germline V CDR1 and CDR2: LNHNV, YYDKDF (reference sequence). This CDR3 has 17 residues. V shed 1 base and J 1 base; nucleotides not matched to a gene: 5. The DNA for the CDR3 is TGTGCCACCAGCAGAGGGACAGGGATCGAGAACACCGGGGAGCTGTTTTTT. Protein sequence: CATSRGTGIENTGELFF.

The chain couples TRBV2 to TRBJ2-3; D call uncertain. V lost 3 bases and J lost 0, with 13 bases in between. Germline V gene lookup returns CDR1 SNHLY and CDR2 FYNNEI. The CDR3 loop spans 16 amino acids. CDR3 nucleotide sequence: TGTGCCAGCAGTGATGGTCGCGCATCGAGCACAGATACGCAGTATTTT. Translation: CASSDGRASSTDTQYF.